The following is a T cell receptor beta chain sequence with its context. Its antigen target is currently unknown. No clone much larger than this one lies a single base away; base qualities are absent. The germline V gene (reference sequence) supplies CDR1 SEHNR and CDR2 FQNEAQ. At the junction V is shortened by 3 bases and J by 2 bases, with 13 bases in between. From cysteine to phenylalanine, the CDR3 is 15 amino acids long. The only DNA kept is the CDR3, 45 bases in frame from the first base. This sample was included in a study of blood T cell repertoires in COVID-19 (TCRdb year 2020). In terms of the full investigation: The collaborator samples originated in the United States, Italy and Spain and spanned the acute and convalescent phases of COVID-19. The material from the prospective study consisted of cDNA or gDNA derived from T cells, B-cell-depleted T cells, or PBMCs. Subjects who had been exposed to COVID-19, were actively infected with it, or had recovered from it provided the deeply sampled blood TCRbeta repertoires that made up the dataset. The repertoires were released in a freely available public database meant as a resource for research on the immune response to SARS-CoV-2. The samples were drawn from two sources: the first 160 participants of the ongoing ImmuneRACE study, and over 950 subjects contributed by 6 global collaborators. Sample metadata almost always included a de-identified subject ID, COVID-19 status, age in years and sex. Where HLA class I and class II types were available, the types were taken from metadata supplied by the sample provider, not from assay-based typing.

TCRbeta CDR3 regions were amplified from genomic DNA by means of the immunoSEQ Assay, a bias-controlled multiplex PCR. Per the original workflow: The number of nucleated cells in each sample was estimated from the amplification of reference gene primers within the assay. To quantify the absolute abundance of each unique TCRbeta CDR3 rearrangement, sequence reads were collapsed and filtered. For each sample, productive Simpson clonality was calculated as the square root of Simpson's diversity index over productive rearrangements. TCRdb's version of the immuneACCESS table is confined to in-frame rearrangements and falls short of the full clone set. An unresolved V gene accounts for under half of the shortfall where checked; the remainder is of unknown origin. The DNA was the basis for D and trimming; V, J and clone size are from that table. The sample records 250,000 or so clones, around nine tenths of which are singletons. The biggest ten clones account for around 1.8% of the sample.

Study-level results and caveats: The quantity of clinical and demographic metadata differed by source and by participant and was supplied without curation.

Collaborating institutions collected whole blood in K2EDTA tubes following their own protocols. Collaborator samples were shipped for TCRbeta analysis as frozen whole blood, isolated PBMCs, or DNA extracted from either sample type. Sequencing input: peripheral blood. The clonotype originates from a man aged 30 to 45 with active or convalescent COVID-19. The receptor chain draws on TRBV7-9 and TRBJ1-1, with the D gene not clear enough to name. The base sequence is TGTGCCAGCAGCTTGGTCTTCGAAGCAAACACTGAAGCTTTCTTT. The resulting protein is CASSLVFEANTEAFF.